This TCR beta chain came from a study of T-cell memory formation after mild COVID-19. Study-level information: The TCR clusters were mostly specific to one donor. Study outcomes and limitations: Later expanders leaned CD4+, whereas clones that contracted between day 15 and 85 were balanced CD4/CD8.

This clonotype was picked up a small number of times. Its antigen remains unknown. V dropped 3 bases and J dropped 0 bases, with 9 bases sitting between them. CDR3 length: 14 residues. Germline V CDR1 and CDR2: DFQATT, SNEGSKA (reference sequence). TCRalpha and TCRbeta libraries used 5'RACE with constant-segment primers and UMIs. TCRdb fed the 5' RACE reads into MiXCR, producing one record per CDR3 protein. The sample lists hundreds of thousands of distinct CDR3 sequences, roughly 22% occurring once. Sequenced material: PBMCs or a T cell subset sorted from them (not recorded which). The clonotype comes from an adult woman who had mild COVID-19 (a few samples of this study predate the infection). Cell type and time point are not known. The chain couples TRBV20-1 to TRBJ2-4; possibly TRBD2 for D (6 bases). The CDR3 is CSAREGLAKNIQYF. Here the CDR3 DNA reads TGCAGTGCTAGGGAGGGCCTAGCCAAAAACATTCAGTACTTC.